This is a list of T cell receptor beta chains from one sample in a study of OX40 agonist ivuxolimab in advanced cancers. The protocol was immunoSEQ multiplex PCR, while the TCRdb copy is restricted to in-frame clones and leaves out a portion. The table shows more than 11,000 clones, with more than 75% occurring only once. The material sequenced was CD4+ or CD8+ T cells sorted from blood, taken in a trial of the OX40 agonist ivuxolimab. These receptors were collected from an adult with an advanced solid tumor such as melanoma, head and neck, liver or kidney cancer. The CDR3 runs from the conserved cysteine through the conserved F or W. A D gene is named only where the DNA matches it firmly. The size field is filled for only some rows; it gives once, few, many or a size class.

abundance	v_gene	d_gene	len	j_gene	CDR3aa	CDR3nt
few	TRBV6-5	.	14	TRBJ2-7	CASSYDPGSYEQYF	TGTGCCAGCAGTTACGACCCAGGATCTTACGAGCAGTACTTC
.	TRBV28	.	14	TRBJ1-1	CASRRTAGNTEAFF	TGTGCCAGCAGGAGAACGGCAGGGAACACTGAAGCTTTCTTT
.	TRBV9	.	16	TRBJ2-5	CASSHDSGRGSETQYF	TGTGCCAGCAGCCACGACTCCGGCCGCGGCTCTGAGACCCAGTACTTC
medium-sized	TRBV27	TRBD2	13	TRBJ2-1	CASSLLAGVPEFF	TGTGCCAGCAGTTTACTAGCGGGAGTTCCGGAGTTCTTC
.	TRBV7-2	.	15	TRBJ2-1	CASSFREDPFNEQFF	TGTGCCAGCAGCTTCAGGGAGGATCCTTTCAATGAGCAGTTCTTC
.	TRBV28	.	13	TRBJ2-3	CASRPTSTDTQYF	TGTGCCAGCAGGCCGACTAGCACAGATACGCAGTATTTT
.	TRBV19	.	14	TRBJ1-5	CASSSGQGNQPQHF	TGTGCCAGTAGTTCCGGGCAGGGCAATCAGCCCCAGCATTTT
.	TRBV9	.	17	TRBJ2-3	CASSVDSGGGSTDTQYF	TGTGCCAGCAGCGTAGATAGTGGCGGGGGCAGCACAGATACGCAGTATTTT
.	TRBV18	TRBD2	16	TRBJ2-5	CASSPRLADVPETQYF	TGTGCCAGCTCACCAAGACTAGCGGACGTCCCGGAGACCCAGTACTTC
.	TRBV27	TRBD2	16	TRBJ2-1	CASKTIAGGPRDEQFF	TGTGCCAGCAAAACTATAGCGGGAGGGCCGAGGGATGAGCAGTTCTTC
medium-sized	TRBV6-6	.	13	TRBJ2-1	CASSYSVRNEQFF	TGTGCCAGCAGTTACTCTGTCCGGAATGAGCAGTTCTTC
.	TRBV18	TRBD1	15	TRBJ1-2	CASSLDRGQDYGYTF	TGTGCCAGCTCATTGGACAGGGGGCAAGACTATGGCTACACCTTC
.	TRBV7-6	TRBD1	16	TRBJ2-2	CASSPTGGINTGELFF	TGTGCCAGCAGCCCGACAGGGGGCATAAACACCGGGGAGCTGTTTTTT
.	TRBV7-3	TRBD2	16	TRBJ2-1	CASSPNPSAGHNEQFF	TGTGCCAGCAGCCCTAACCCCTCAGCGGGGCACAATGAGCAGTTCTTC
.	TRBV7-4	.	13	TRBJ2-5	CASIPAGSETQYF	TGTGCCAGCATCCCGGCCGGCTCCGAGACCCAGTACTTC
.	TRBV28	.	13	TRBJ2-1	CASSLAGVNEQFF	TGTGCCAGCAGTTTAGCAGGGGTGAATGAGCAGTTCTTC
.	TRBV30	.	10	TRBJ2-7	CAWSGSEQYF	TGTGCCTGGAGTGGTTCCGAGCAGTACTTC
once	TRBV9	.	14	TRBJ2-5	CASSVRAGAETQYF	TGTGCCAGCAGCGTACGGGCTGGGGCAGAGACCCAGTACTTC
.	TRBV2	TRBD1	15	TRBJ1-2	CASGRTGGRNYGYTF	TGTGCCAGCGGCAGGACAGGGGGCAGAAACTATGGCTACACCTTC
.	TRBV5-6	TRBD1	13	TRBJ2-7	CASNTQGAGEQYF	TGTGCCAGCAACACGCAGGGGGCCGGGGAGCAGTACTTC
.	TRBV5-4	.	16	TRBJ1-1	CASSLEGNRVNTEAFF	TGTGCCAGCAGCTTGGAAGGAAACAGAGTGAACACTGAAGCTTTCTTT
.	TRBV9	.	12	TRBJ1-1	CASSVGGTEAFF	TGTGCCAGCAGCGTAGGTGGCACTGAAGCTTTCTTT
.	TRBV6-5	.	15	TRBJ1-6	CASSSPEGNNSPLHF	TGTGCCAGCAGTTCCCCTGAGGGGAATAATTCACCCCTCCACTTT
once	TRBV13	.	13	TRBJ2-7	CASSSRLFDEQYF	TGTGCCAGCAGCTCCCGACTATTCGACGAGCAGTACTTC
.	TRBV27	.	15	TRBJ2-2	CASSFLDSVGGELFF	TGTGCCAGCAGTTTCCTGGACTCCGTGGGCGGGGAGCTGTTTTTT
.	TRBV9	.	14	TRBJ2-5	CASSVRGGEETQYF	TGTGCCAGCAGCGTGAGGGGCGGGGAAGAGACCCAGTACTTC
.	TRBV29-1	.	13	TRBJ1-2	CSVVGGQSYGYTF	TGCAGCGTTGTGGGGGGGCAGAGCTATGGCTACACCTTC
.	TRBV7-9	.	16	TRBJ1-1	CASSLEADFSVTEAFF	TGTGCCAGCAGCTTAGAGGCGGACTTTTCAGTCACTGAAGCTTTCTTT
.	TRBV28	.	14	TRBJ1-1	CASSPWRSNTEAFF	TGTGCCAGCAGCCCATGGAGGAGTAACACTGAAGCTTTCTTT
.	TRBV4-3	.	16	TRBJ1-4	CASSQGVDPGNEKLFF	TGCGCCAGCAGCCAAGGTGTGGACCCCGGGAATGAAAAACTGTTTTTT
.	TRBV29-1	TRBD1	12	TRBJ1-2	CSVPGGDYGYTF	TGCAGCGTACCAGGGGGCGATTATGGCTACACCTTC
few	TRBV9	.	13	TRBJ2-5	CASSDYSGETQYF	TGTGCCAGCAGCGATTATAGCGGAGAGACCCAGTACTTC
.	TRBV4-1	TRBD1	15	TRBJ1-4	CASSFPQGGKEKLFF	TGCGCCAGCAGCTTTCCGCAGGGGGGAAAAGAAAAACTGTTTTTT
once	TRBV30	TRBD1	14	TRBJ2-7	CAWRGTGLAYEQYF	TGTGCCTGGAGGGGGACAGGCCTCGCCTACGAGCAGTACTTC
once	TRBV11-2	.	12	TRBJ2-3	CASSRDTHTQYF	TGTGCCAGCTCCCGGGACACCCATACGCAGTATTTT
.	TRBV19	.	17	TRBJ2-1	CASSIAEHVPPYNEQFF	TGTGCCAGTAGTATAGCAGAACACGTCCCCCCGTACAATGAGCAGTTCTTC
.	TRBV18	TRBD2	14	TRBJ2-1	CASSSGLAINEQFF	TGTGCCAGCTCGTCGGGACTAGCGATCAATGAGCAGTTCTTC
once	TRBV13	.	15	TRBJ2-7	CASSLGPGKIYEQYF	TGTGCCAGCAGCTTAGGTCCCGGGAAAATCTACGAGCAGTACTTC
.	TRBV7-6	.	14	TRBJ1-2	CASRVLGANDGYTF	TGTGCCAGCAGAGTTTTAGGGGCCAATGATGGCTACACCTTC
few	TRBV9	.	19	TRBJ2-2	CASSVRPRMGAENTGELFF	TGTGCCAGCAGCGTACGGCCCCGAATGGGGGCCGAGAACACCGGGGAGCTGTTTTTT
.	TRBV27	.	16	TRBJ2-1	CASSTFSRGSYNEQFF	TGTGCCAGCAGTACATTCTCCAGGGGCTCCTACAATGAGCAGTTCTTC
.	TRBV4-3	.	14	TRBJ2-1	CASSHGGVYNEQFF	TGCGCCAGCAGCCATGGAGGAGTCTACAATGAGCAGTTCTTC
.	TRBV11-2	TRBD2	16	TRBJ2-7	CASSFLVGLAGGEQYF	TGTGCCAGCAGCTTTTTAGTCGGACTAGCGGGAGGCGAGCAGTACTTC
.	TRBV7-9	.	13	TRBJ2-7	CASSFYRLYEQYF	TGTGCCAGCAGCTTCTACAGATTATACGAGCAGTACTTC
.	TRBV4-3	.	14	TRBJ1-4	CASSLNGQNEKLFF	TGCGCCAGCAGCCTAAATGGACAGAATGAAAAACTGTTTTTT
few	TRBV7-3	.	11	TRBJ2-7	CASSPGDEQYF	TGTGCCAGCAGCCCCGGGGACGAGCAGTACTTC
.	TRBV19	TRBD1	14	TRBJ2-7	CASSPRDSPYEQYF	TGTGCCAGTAGTCCCCGGGACAGTCCCTACGAGCAGTACTTC
.	TRBV9	.	16	TRBJ2-5	CASSVLGEWGRETQYF	TGTGCCAGCAGCGTCTTGGGGGAATGGGGGCGAGAGACCCAGTACTTC
.	TRBV4-3	.	14	TRBJ2-7	CASSPDSGISEQYF	TGCGCCAGCAGCCCCGACAGTGGAATAAGTGAGCAGTACTTC
.	TRBV19	.	15	TRBJ2-1	CASSMEAGTYNEQFF	TGTGCCAGTAGTATGGAAGCGGGGACATACAATGAGCAGTTCTTC
.	TRBV5-3	.	13	TRBJ1-2	CASSLETDYGYTF	TGTGCCAGCAGCTTGGAGACTGACTATGGCTACACCTTC
.	TRBV4-3	.	14	TRBJ2-7	CASSQERGSYEQYF	TGCGCCAGCAGCCAAGAGAGGGGATCCTACGAGCAGTACTTC
.	TRBV11-2	TRBD2	14	TRBJ2-7	CASSFGLAAYEQYF	TGTGCCAGCAGCTTTGGGCTAGCGGCCTACGAGCAGTACTTC
.	TRBV11-2	.	15	TRBJ2-7	CASSLDWGLTYEQYF	TGTGCCAGCAGCTTAGATTGGGGGTTGACCTACGAGCAGTACTTC
.	TRBV29-1	TRBD2	14	TRBJ2-1	CSVDGGSSYNEQFF	TGCAGCGTTGACGGCGGGAGCTCCTACAATGAGCAGTTCTTC
.	TRBV28	TRBD2	14	TRBJ2-5	CASSPSRGRETQYF	TGTGCCAGCAGTCCCTCCCGCGGGAGAGAGACCCAGTACTTC